This T cell receptor beta chain was captured by sequencing in a study of human T cells and chemical hapten exposure. Whole-study results and caveats: Compared to controls, expanded TCRs made significantly more large clusters of similar CDR3s.

Stated treatment: therapeutic diphenylcyclopropenone sensitization with weekly scalp DPC. Blood draws came before every patch-test application. Extraction yielded total RNA from whole blood (unfractionated). Notes on this clonotype: Its antigen is as yet unknown.

The V gene end was trimmed by 6 bases and the J gene end by 0 bases; junction bases not matched to a gene: 3. The germline CDR1 and CDR2 sequences are SNHLY and FYNNEI. The CDR3 totals 17 residues. The library labeled individual cDNA molecules by adding unique molecular identifiers to them. In the source study's methods: Per-sample TCR counts ranged from roughly 23,224 to 750,000, median around 100,000. MiXCR, applied by TCRdb to the reads, yields one record per CDR3 protein. TCRdb's processing, not the authors', yielded these V and J calls. This sample has a few thousand distinct CDR3 sequences, with around 60% found just once.

The specimen comprised whole blood, sampled before DPC sensitization or 2, 6, or about 24 weeks after (not recorded which). V and J are TRBV2 and TRBJ2-6, with 12 bases aligning to TRBD2. The TCR originated in an adult with alopecia areata. Some clones in this sample may be carry-over from other donors' samples. This table probably holds off-target reads from a library built for another chain. Here the CDR3 reads CASRELAGGSGANVLTF. DNA of the CDR3: TGTGCCAGCAGAGAACTAGCGGGAGGCTCTGGGGCCAACGTCCTGACTTTC.